Described below is a single T cell receptor beta chain sequence and its context. The antigen remains undetermined. CD45RO-negative, CCR7-positively selected cells formed the naive CD8 fraction, excluding terminally differentiated effector memory CD45RA+ cells. Assay used: immunoSEQ multiplex PCR; TCRdb lists only in-frame clones, some missing. The table includes around 550,000 clones, 85% to 95% detected once. Per the germline V gene, CDR1 is LNHDA and CDR2 is SQIVND (reference sequence). The trim removed 7 bases at V and 4 bases at J, leaving 14 bases unmatched. The CDR3 runs 17 residues. The data were obtained in a study of shared clonotypes between healthy human individuals. Study-level findings and limits: Shared clonotypes across all four donors exceeded non-shared ones in generation probability.

The material sequenced was naive CD8+ T cells sorted from blood. The rearrangement joins TRBV19 to TRBJ1-3; 9 positions agree with TRBD1. This receptor was obtained from a woman in her twenties or thirties in good health. For the CDR3, the DNA is TGTGCCAGTACCCCGAGGAGGACAGGGGATATGGGAAACACCATATATTTT. This gives the protein CASTPRRTGDMGNTIYF.